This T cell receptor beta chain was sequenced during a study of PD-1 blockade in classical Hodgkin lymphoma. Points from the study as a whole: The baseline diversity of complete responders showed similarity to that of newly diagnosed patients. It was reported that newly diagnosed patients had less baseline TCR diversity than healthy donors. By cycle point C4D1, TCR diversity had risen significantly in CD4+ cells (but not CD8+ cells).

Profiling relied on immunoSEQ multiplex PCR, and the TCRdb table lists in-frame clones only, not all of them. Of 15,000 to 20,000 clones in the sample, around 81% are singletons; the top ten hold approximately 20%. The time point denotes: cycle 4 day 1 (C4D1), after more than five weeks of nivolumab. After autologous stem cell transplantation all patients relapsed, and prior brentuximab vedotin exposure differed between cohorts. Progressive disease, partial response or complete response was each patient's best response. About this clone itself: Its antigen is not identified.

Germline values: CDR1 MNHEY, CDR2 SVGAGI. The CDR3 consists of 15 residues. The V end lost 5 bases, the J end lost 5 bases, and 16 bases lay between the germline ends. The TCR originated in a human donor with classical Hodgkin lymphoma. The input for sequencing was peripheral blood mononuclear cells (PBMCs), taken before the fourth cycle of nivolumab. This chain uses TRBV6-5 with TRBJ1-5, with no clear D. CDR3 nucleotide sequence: TGTGCCAGCAGTCAGCGGTGGGTGAGGGATCAGCCCCAGCATTTT. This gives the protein CASSQRWVRDQPQHF.